Listed below are T cell receptor beta chains from one sample, sequenced in a study of CD8+ T cells in alopecia areata. Clones were read by immunoSEQ multiplex PCR, and TCRdb kept only the in-frame ones, dropping some. Seen here are some 210,000 clones, around three fifths observed once, and the top ten hold over 0.4%. The input for sequencing was CD4+ T cells sorted from blood, taken at week 0. These receptors came from a human donor with alopecia areata. Both conserved end residues are part of each CDR3. Fields, in order: J gene, clone size, D gene, V gene, CDR3 protein, CDR3 DNA. D genes are given only for firm matches. Clone sizes are given selectively: once, few, many, or a class where the clone is expanded.

TRBJ1-1	.	.	TRBV5-1	CASSLNIQNTEAFF	TGCGCCAGCAGCTTGAACATCCAGAACACTGAAGCTTTCTTT
TRBJ2-4	.	.	TRBV4-1	CASSSYQGRENIQYF	TGCGCCAGCAGCTCTTACCAGGGCCGAGAAAACATTCAGTACTTC
TRBJ2-2	.	.	TRBV30	CAWNRDTGELFF	TGTGCCTGGAATCGGGACACCGGGGAGCTGTTTTTT
TRBJ1-5	.	.	TRBV2	CASSRDINQPQHF	TGTGCCAGCAGTCGGGACATAAATCAGCCCCAGCATTTT
TRBJ2-4	.	.	TRBV2	CASSNRLAKNIQYF	TGTGCCAGCAGTAATAGACTAGCCAAAAACATTCAGTACTTC
TRBJ1-5	.	TRBD1	TRBV6-5	CASSFDRGVNQPQHF	TGTGCCAGCAGCTTCGACAGGGGTGTAAATCAGCCCCAGCATTTT
TRBJ2-7	few	.	TRBV2	CASLYHDRTYEQYF	TGTGCCAGCCTTTACCACGACAGGACCTACGAGCAGTACTTC
TRBJ1-4	.	.	TRBV9	CASSAVGATNEKLFF	TGTGCCAGCAGCGCTGTCGGTGCAACTAATGAAAAACTGTTTTTT
TRBJ2-3	.	.	TRBV5-1	CASSFRRSTDTQYF	TGCGCCAGCAGCTTCCGGCGGAGCACAGATACGCAGTATTTT
TRBJ2-3	few	TRBD1	TRBV29-1	CSVALGQGPTDTQYF	TGCAGCGTTGCCCTGGGACAGGGGCCCACAGATACGCAGTATTTT
TRBJ2-3	.	.	TRBV7-9	CASSLAWGQKDTQYF	TGTGCCAGCAGCTTAGCGTGGGGGCAGAAAGATACGCAGTATTTT
TRBJ2-6	.	TRBD1	TRBV5-8	CASSSFRGSGANVLTF	TGTGCCAGCAGCTCCTTCAGGGGGTCTGGGGCCAACGTCCTGACTTTC
TRBJ2-1	.	.	TRBV27	CASRNEQFF	TGTGCCAGCAGGAATGAGCAGTTCTTC
TRBJ2-7	.	.	TRBV5-1	CASSGTDGYEQYF	TGCGCCAGCAGCGGAACCGACGGGTACGAGCAGTACTTC
TRBJ2-1	few	.	TRBV5-1	CASKGSGDHNEQFF	TGCGCCAGCAAGGGTAGCGGAGATCACAATGAGCAGTTCTTC
TRBJ1-1	few	.	TRBV20-1	CSVQGNTEAFF	TGCAGTGTACAGGGGAACACTGAAGCTTTCTTT
TRBJ1-2	once	.	TRBV25-1	CASSDQPRGGADGYTF	TGTGCCAGCAGTGATCAACCCCGCGGGGGGGCTGATGGCTACACCTTC
TRBJ1-1	.	.	TRBV6-5	CASSYSGAEAFF	TGTGCCAGCAGTTACTCGGGGGCTGAAGCTTTCTTT
TRBJ2-7	few	.	TRBV29-1	CSVVVASYEQYF	TGCAGCGTTGTGGTCGCCTCCTACGAGCAGTACTTC
TRBJ2-1	once	.	TRBV29-1	CSVEPSSAHNEQFF	TGCAGCGTTGAACCGTCTAGCGCACACAATGAGCAGTTCTTC
TRBJ1-1	few	.	TRBV7-2	CASSLVEKTEAFF	TGTGCCAGCAGCTTAGTGGAGAAGACTGAAGCTTTCTTT
TRBJ1-1	once	.	TRBV14	CASSQGYATEAFF	TGTGCCAGCAGCCAAGGGTACGCCACTGAAGCTTTCTTT
TRBJ2-1	.	.	TRBV29-1	CSVEESGKGSYNEQFF	TGCAGCGTTGAAGAGTCGGGTAAAGGCAGCTACAATGAGCAGTTCTTC
TRBJ2-1	.	TRBD2	TRBV25-1	CASSDHSGTPRYNEQFF	TGTGCCAGCAGTGATCATAGCGGGACCCCACGGTACAATGAGCAGTTCTTC
TRBJ2-5	.	.	TRBV7-9	CASSPSRGGQETQYF	TGTGCCAGCAGCCCCTCGAGAGGAGGGCAGGAGACCCAGTACTTC
TRBJ2-1	many	TRBD2	TRBV10-3	CAISESLGTSGVGNEQFF	TGTGCCATCAGTGAGTCGTTGGGGACTAGCGGGGTGGGGAATGAGCAGTTCTTC
TRBJ2-6	.	.	TRBV29-1	CSVEVSQAANVLTF	TGCAGCGTTGAAGTCAGCCAAGCGGCCAACGTCCTGACTTTC
TRBJ1-1	.	.	TRBV29-1	CSSAPPLNTEAFF	TGCAGCTCCGCCCCCCCGCTGAACACTGAAGCTTTCTTT
TRBJ2-1	.	TRBD2	TRBV19	CASSTFGTSGGPRDEQFF	TGTGCCAGTAGTACCTTCGGGACTAGCGGGGGGCCGCGCGATGAGCAGTTCTTC
TRBJ1-2	.	.	TRBV14	CASSPYGYTF	TGTGCCAGCAGCCCATATGGCTACACCTTC
TRBJ2-1	.	.	TRBV4-1	CASSQAPYISSYNEQFF	TGCGCCAGCAGCCAAGCGCCCTACATAAGCTCCTACAATGAGCAGTTCTTC
TRBJ2-3	.	.	TRBV6-5	CASSYLGTRTDTQYF	TGTGCCAGCAGTTACCTAGGGACCCGCACAGATACGCAGTATTTT
TRBJ1-4	.	TRBD1	TRBV7-2	CASSLASQGAEKLFF	TGTGCCAGCAGCTTAGCTTCGCAGGGGGCTGAAAAACTGTTTTTT
TRBJ1-6	.	.	TRBV4-2	CASSRQAINSPLHF	TGTGCCAGCAGCCGACAGGCGATAAATTCACCCCTCCACTTT
TRBJ2-3	few	.	TRBV9	CASSVGDTQYF	TGTGCCAGCAGCGTAGGAGATACGCAGTATTTT
TRBJ1-4	.	.	TRBV2	CASTAQGLQVEKLFF	TGTGCCAGCACTGCACAGGGCCTCCAGGTTGAAAAACTGTTTTTT
TRBJ2-7	.	.	TRBV9	CASSVDHTGYEQYF	TGTGCCAGCAGCGTGGATCATACAGGCTACGAGCAGTACTTC